This T cell receptor (beta chain) appears in the sequencing data of a study of a mutant IDH1 vaccine in newly diagnosed glioma. On the study more broadly: Antecedent treatment encompassed radiotherapy, temozolomide, or their combination; the majority received both.

This CDR3 is 17 amino acids long. CDR1 is KGHSH and CDR2 is LQKENI in the germline V gene. Unmatched junction bases numbered 15, after V lost 3 bases and J lost 5 bases. The time point was: baseline, week 1 (first vaccination visit). Indicated treatment: pre-vaccination baseline after standard-of-care therapy. New IDH1-mutant, ATRX-lost WHO grade 3 or 4 astrocytomas occurred in donors. The data were produced by immunoSEQ multiplex PCR, yet TCRdb's version contains in-frame clones alone and is incomplete. The table shows about 96,000 clones, with about four fifths occurring only once. General study findings and limits: Around 93% of patients showed vaccine-induced immune responses across multiple MHC alleles.

Comments on this clone: Its antigen is unknown.

The receptor was derived from a man between 40 and 49 years old with glioma. V gene TRBV18 combines with J gene TRBJ2-7; 8 bases are shared with TRBD1. The source was PBMCs, collected from a glioma patient treated with radiotherapy, temozolomide or both. CDR3 protein: CASSPLSPRQGRNEQYF. In DNA form, the CDR3 reads TGTGCCAGCTCACCCCTTTCCCCCCGACAGGGGAGGAACGAGCAGTACTTC.